This entry is about one T cell receptor (beta chain). Germline is not matched at one junction end, which may reflect a read error. Amplified TCR beta CDR3 regions derived from RNA transcripts. Carried out on the TCR CDR3, a first-round RT-PCR used the HTBI primer set. TCRdb used MiXCR to reprocess the multiplex PCR reads, holding one entry per CDR3 protein. The data hold 550,000 to 800,000 distinct CDR3 sequences, with over 15% observed a single time. The data were obtained in a study of T cells in Graves' hyperthyroidism and ophthalmopathy. Study overall: Sampling of peripheral blood happened at initial diagnosis, prior to any treatment.

Germline assignment: CDR1 DFQATT and CDR2 SNEGSKA (reference sequence). The CDR3 is 14 amino acids. Graves' hyperthyroidism is called stable when ophthalmopathy does not progress within 18 months. PBMCs were derived from roughly 9.6 ml fresh peripheral blood. This sequence originates from a man aged 18 to 29 with Graves' hyperthyroidism. The V and J genes are TRBV20-1 and TRBJ2-7; D remains ambiguous. The sample taken for sequencing was blood. CDR3 in amino acids: CSARASSVLREQYF. CDR3 in DNA: TGCAGTGCAAGAGCCAGTAGTGTGCTTAGGGAGCAGTACTTC.